This entry concerns a single TCR beta chain. Measured with immunoSEQ multiplex PCR; TCRdb has only the in-frame clones, and not every one. The sample includes 350,000 or so clones, 90% of them seen just once. This sample is drawn from a study of blood T cell repertoires in COVID-19. In the study overall: Sample material is recorded as cDNA or gDNA derived from T cells, B-cell-depleted T cells, or PBMCs.

The CDR3 is 11 amino acids. Germline assignment: CDR1 SGHTS and CDR2 YDEGEE. V was trimmed by 2 bases and J by 8 bases, leaving 7 bases between them. Sequenced: peripheral blood. V and J are TRBV5-8 and TRBJ1-2; no reliable D call. The sequence was obtained from a man aged 18-30 years with active or convalescent COVID-19. The DNA for the CDR3 is TGTGCCAGCAGCTTTATCAGAGGCTACACCTTC. Amino acid sequence: CASSFIRGYTF.